A selection of T cell receptor beta chains follows, all from one sample in a study of control samples from healthy donors and cancer patients. Sequencing used immunoSEQ multiplex PCR; TCRdb keeps in-frame clones, though not all of them. The data hold approximately 120,000 clones, with about 89% observed a single time. The sample consisted of blood. The receptors here all came from a woman in her fifties or sixties in good health. CDR3s include the opening cysteine and the closing phenylalanine or tryptophan. Fields, in order: J gene, clone size, D gene, V gene, CDR3 protein, CDR3 DNA. The D gene is left open where the match is weak. Expanded clones get a size class; other rows say once, few or many, or leave the size out.

>TRBJ1-2|.|.|TRBV20-1
CSASRPQANYGYTF
TGCAGTGCTAGTCGACCGCAGGCTAACTATGGCTACACCTTC
>TRBJ2-1|few|.|TRBV5-1
CASSLGRSSYNEQFF
TGCGCCAGCAGCTTGGGACGTAGCTCCTACAATGAGCAGTTCTTC
>TRBJ1-6|.|.|TRBV7-2
CASSLFVSAPLHF
TGTGCCAGCAGCTTATTCGTGAGTGCACCCCTCCACTTT
>TRBJ1-6|.|TRBD1|TRBV5-1
CASSAGTASSYNSPLHF
TGCGCCAGCAGCGCGGGGACAGCGAGCTCCTATAATTCACCCCTCCACTTT
>TRBJ1-6|.|.|TRBV5-1
CASSTETPGLTSSPLHF
TGCGCCAGCAGCACGGAAACCCCGGGCCTTACCAGTTCACCCCTCCACTTT
>TRBJ1-1|.|.|TRBV18
CASSPNVEAFF
TGTGCCAGCTCACCGAACGTTGAAGCTTTCTTT
>TRBJ1-3|.|.|TRBV18
CASSPSAGRENTIYF
TGTGCCAGCTCACCATCGGCAGGGCGCGAAAACACCATATATTTT
>TRBJ1-1|.|.|TRBV6-5
CASSTVIYTEAFF
TGTGCCAGCAGTACAGTAATTTACACTGAAGCTTTCTTT
>TRBJ1-3|.|TRBD1|TRBV4-3
CASSQDGADRGAGNTIYF
TGCGCCAGCAGCCAAGATGGGGCGGACAGGGGTGCTGGAAACACCATATATTTT
>TRBJ2-2|.|.|TRBV30
CAWSGGQPPNELFF
TGTGCCTGGAGTGGTGGGCAGCCACCGAATGAGCTGTTTTTT
>TRBJ2-7|.|TRBD1|TRBV5-1
CASSQGTQGPSYEQYF
TGCGCCAGCAGCCAGGGAACACAGGGGCCGTCCTACGAGCAGTACTTC
>TRBJ2-5|once|.|TRBV18
CASSPPGGQRETQYF
TGTGCCAGCTCACCACCGGGGGGACAGAGGGAGACCCAGTACTTC
>TRBJ2-5|.|.|TRBV4-3
CASSQEGDDGEETQYF
TGCGCCAGCAGCCAAGAGGGGGATGACGGTGAAGAGACCCAGTACTTC
>TRBJ2-7|.|.|TRBV11-3
CASSGGAPEQYF
TGTGCCAGCAGCGGGGGGGCTCCCGAGCAGTACTTC
>TRBJ1-1|once|.|TRBV11-2
CASSRTGSRGAFF
TGTGCCAGCAGCCGTACAGGCTCTCGAGGGGCTTTCTTT
>TRBJ1-5|few|TRBD1|TRBV7-9
CASSLGRGTGSQPQHF
TGTGCCAGCAGCTTAGGAAGGGGGACAGGGTCTCAGCCCCAGCATTTT
>TRBJ2-7|.|.|TRBV6-5
CASSYSEHYEQYF
TGTGCCAGCAGTTACTCGGAGCACTACGAGCAGTACTTC
>TRBJ1-6|.|.|TRBV28
CAGRQLNSPLHF
TGTGCCGGCCGACAGCTAAATTCACCCCTCCACTTT
>TRBJ2-5|.|.|TRBV4-1
CASSQDFGGSSETQYF
TGCGCCAGCAGCCAAGATTTCGGAGGATCTAGTGAGACCCAGTACTTC
>TRBJ1-2|.|TRBD1|TRBV3-1/TRBV3-2
CASSQDGWGTGEGYTF
TGTGCCAGCAGCCAAGATGGATGGGGGACAGGGGAGGGCTACACCTTC